This note documents a single T cell receptor (beta chain) sequence. Antigen specificity is unknown. Generated by immunoSEQ multiplex PCR, the TCRdb table keeps only in-frame clones and is missing some. In the table there are more than 55,000 clones, roughly 82% of which are singletons. This sample is drawn from a study of a mutant IDH1 vaccine in newly diagnosed glioma. Whole-study context: Patients were started on vaccination 4-6 weeks after radiotherapy alone, or with temozolomide cycles. An approximately 62% male, about 38% female split and a mean age of about 40 years characterized treated patients. Pretreatment consisted of radiotherapy, temozolomide, or both, with most receiving both. General study points: Among patients, about 94% showed immune responses induced by the vaccine.

CDR3 length: 14 amino acids. The V gene end was trimmed by 1 base and the J gene end by 6 bases; junction bases not matched to a gene: 3. CDR1 is GTSNPN, CDR2 SVGIG, per germline (reference sequence). The time point: week 5, during vaccination. The investigators gave 300 ug of mutant IDH1 20-mer peptide in each vaccine dose, together with topical imiquimod. This clonotype originated in a woman under 30 with glioma. Some clones in this sample may be carry-over from other donors' samples. The chain links TRBV30 to TRBJ1-5, with 10 bases matching TRBD1. The sequencing used PBMCs, collected from a glioma patient whose treatment included an IDH1 peptide vaccine. The CDR3 DNA reads as TGTGCCTGGAGTGCTGACAGGGGGCCTCAGCCCCAGCATTTT. Protein sequence: CAWSADRGPQPQHF.